Below are 6 T cell receptor beta chains sequenced from a single sample in a study of blood T cell repertoires in COVID-19. Sequencing used immunoSEQ multiplex PCR; TCRdb keeps in-frame clones, though not all of them. The table lists around 30,000 clones, 80% to 90% of them singletons, with 10% in the top ten. The sequenced sample consisted of peripheral blood. The receptors originated from a man aged 55 to 70 with acute or convalescent COVID-19.

The rearrangement joins TRBV9 to TRBJ2-2; D perhaps matches TRBD1 (6 bases). The ends were cut back, 2 bases at V and 1 base at J, with 9 bases in the middle. CDR1 and CDR2 (germline): SGDLS, YYNGEE. This CDR3 comprises 15 residues. CDR3 loop: CASSVGQRNTGELFF. CDR3 DNA: TGTGCCAGCAGCGTCGGACAGAGGAACACCGGGGAGCTGTTTTTT. Complete variable domain (other parts from reference TRBV9 and TRBJ2-2): DSGVTQTPKHLITATGQRVTLRCSPRSGDLSVYWYQQSLDQGLQFLIQYYNGEERAKGNILERFSAQQFPDLHSELNLSSLELGDSALYFCASSVGQRNTGELFFGEGSRLTVL.

The V call is TRBV6-5, the J call TRBJ2-7; tentative D call: TRBD2 (5 bases). V was trimmed by 2 bases and J by 6 bases, leaving 14 bases between them. CDR1 and CDR2 from the germline V gene are MNHEY and SVGAGI. This CDR3 is built from 14 residues. As DNA, the CDR3 is TGTGCCAGCAGTTACGGTACCGTTCGGGGCGAGCAGTACTTC. Translating gives CASSYGTVRGEQYF.

V and J are TRBV2 and TRBJ2-5; 8 positions match TRBD1. With 6 bases clipped from V and 2 bases from J, the junction kept 5 bases outside the gene matches. The CDR3 is made up of 14 amino acids. The germline V gene has CDR1 SNHLY and CDR2 FYNNEI. In DNA, the CDR3 is TGTGCCAGCAGCGGGGACAGGAGTCAAGAGACCCAGTACTTC. Its translation is CASSGDRSQETQYF. Looking up the rest from reference TRBV2 and TRBJ2-5 gives the full variable domain: EPEVTQTPSHQVTQMGQEVILRCVPISNHLYFYWYRQILGQKVEFLVSFYNNEISEKSEIFDDQFSVERPDGSNFTLKIRSTKLEDSAMYFCASSGDRSQETQYFGPGTRLLVL.

The rearrangement joins TRBV5-4 to TRBJ2-7, with D perhaps matching TRBD2 (5 bases). CDR1 and CDR2 from the germline V gene are SGHNT and YYREEE (reference sequence). The CDR3 is 13 amino acids. Trimming shortened V by 9 bases and J by 7 bases, and 20 bases separated the two germline ends. The CDR3 DNA reads as TGTGCCACCCTCTCCCGGAGCGGCGGGGAGCAGTACTTC. It encodes CATLSRSGGEQYF. The whole variable domain, filled in from reference TRBV5-4 and TRBJ2-7, reads ETGVTQSPTHLIKTRGQQVTLRCSSQSGHNTVSWYQQALGQGPQFIFQYYREEENGRGNFPPRFSGLQFPNYSSELNVNALELDDSALYLCATLSRSGGEQYFGPGTRLTVT.

The CDR3 loop is CASSLRLYGYTF. For the CDR3, the DNA is TGTGCCAGCAGTTTACGTCTCTATGGCTACACCTTC. The chain has TRBV28 and TRBJ1-2, with D unresolved. CDR3 length: 12 amino acids. The germline V and J ends were trimmed by 2 bases and 4 bases, with 5 bases remaining between them. Per the germline V gene, CDR1 is MDHEN and CDR2 is SYDVKM.

This chain uses TRBV19 with TRBJ2-7; 9 bases are a match to TRBD2. After removal of 4 bases from V and 0 bases from J, the junction contained 4 bases not matched to a gene. Germline CDR1 and CDR2: LNHDA and SQIVND (reference sequence). The CDR3 consists of 15 residues. The CDR3 protein is CASSTTSGPSYEQYF. CDR3 DNA: TGTGCCAGTAGTACGACTAGCGGACCCTCCTACGAGCAGTACTTC.